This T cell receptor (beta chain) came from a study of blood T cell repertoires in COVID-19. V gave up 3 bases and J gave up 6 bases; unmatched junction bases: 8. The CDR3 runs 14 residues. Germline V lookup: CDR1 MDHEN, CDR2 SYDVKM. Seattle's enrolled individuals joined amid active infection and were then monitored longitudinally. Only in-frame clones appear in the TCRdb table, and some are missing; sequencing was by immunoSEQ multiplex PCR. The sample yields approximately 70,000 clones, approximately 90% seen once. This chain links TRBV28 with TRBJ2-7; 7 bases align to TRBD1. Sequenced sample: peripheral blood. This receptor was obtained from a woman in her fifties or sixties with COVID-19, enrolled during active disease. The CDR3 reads CASSFRGFWSEQYF. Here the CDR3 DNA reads TGTGCCAGCAGTTTCAGGGGGTTCTGGTCCGAGCAGTACTTC.